The 3 T cell receptor beta chains given below trace back to one sample, sequenced in a study of tissue T cells after allogeneic stem cell transplantation. Generated by immunoSEQ multiplex PCR, the TCRdb table keeps only in-frame clones and is missing some. The sample records roughly 51,000 clones, 73% being singletons. Sequenced sample: sorted cells pooled from one or two spleens. The receptors shown here come from a pool of C57BL/6 mice in good health.

Regarding this clone: Gene names follow the mouse nomenclature. The CDR3 is CASRDRGIERLFF. The CDR3 DNA, read in part, is TGTGCCAGCAGGGACAGGGGGATCGAAAGATTATTT. The chain carries TRBV13-1 and TRBJ1-4; 10 nucleotides match TRBD1. The read ends 1 residue before the CDR3 terminus; that terminus is restored from the germline J gene. V lost 5 bases to trimming and J lost 7 bases; unmatched junction nucleotides: 2. Germline CDR1 NSHNY, CDR2 SYGAGN. This CDR3 comprises 13 residues. The entire variable domain, with the rest obtained from reference TRBV13-1 and TRBJ1-4, is as follows: EAAVTQSPRNKVTVTGGNVTLSCRQTNSHNYMYWYRQDTGHGLRLIHYSYGAGNLRIGDVPDGYKATRTTQEDFFLLLELASPSQTSLYFCASRDRGIERLFFGHGTKLSVL.

With regard to this clone: The gene names here belong to mouse. The CDR3 extends 1 residue past the end of the read, so its final part is completed from the germline J gene. The rearrangement links TRBV15 to TRBJ2-4, with D possibly TRBD1 on 6 matching bases. CDR1 is SGHND and CDR2 is FRSKSL in the germline V gene. V was pared by 2 bases and J by 0 bases, with 6 bases between. CDR3 length: 14 amino acids. CDR3 DNA (partial): TGTGCCAGCAGTTTAAGGGGGAGTCAAAACACCTTGTAC. Its translation is CASSLRGSQNTLY. The whole CDR3 reads CASSLRGSQNTLYF.

On this clone: Gene names and germline refer to mouse. The read gets to within 1 residue of the CDR3 end, and the germline J gene fills in the rest. J is TRBJ2-4 and V is TRBV1; 7 nucleotides match TRBD2. V gave up 0 bases and J gave up 5 bases; unmatched junction bases: 2. This CDR3 has 14 residues. Germline CDR1 reads NSQYPW; CDR2 reads LRSPGD (reference sequence). This CDR3 is CTCSADLGGNTLYF. Incomplete CDR3 DNA: TGCACCTGCAGTGCAGATTTGGGGGGAAACACCTTGTAC.